The 25 T cell receptor beta chains below were found in one sample sequenced in a study of circulating and synovial CD4+ cells in juvenile arthritis. TCRdb's copy holds only in-frame clones and misses some; the assay was immunoSEQ multiplex PCR. The sample records some 3,900 clones, roughly four fifths being singletons. Sequenced material: CD4+ T cells from synovial fluid. All receptors derive from a human donor with juvenile idiopathic arthritis.

This clone was seen only a few times. J is TRBJ2-2 and V is TRBV28; tentatively, D is TRBD1 (6 bases). V lost 2 bases to trimming and J lost 9 bases, with 10 bases between them. CDR1 is MDHEN, CDR2 SYDVKM, per germline. The CDR3 is made up of 13 amino acids. The CDR3 region is CASSLNRARELFF. CDR3 nucleotide sequence: TGTGCCAGCAGTTTAAACAGGGCCCGGGAGCTGTTTTTT.

This clone appeared a single time. The junction departs from germline at one end; a sequencing error may be responsible. This chain connects TRBV7-2 to TRBJ1-6; D is undetermined. Germline assignment: CDR1 SGHTA and CDR2 FQGNSA. The CDR3 totals 16 residues. The CDR3 bases are TGTGCCGGCAGCTCAATCTGGACGGCGGGTAATTCACCCCTCCACTTT. Translated: CAGSSIWTAGNSPLHF.

V is TRBV7-8 and J is TRBJ2-7, with D tentatively TRBD2 (6 bases). Germline V lookup: CDR1 SGHVS, CDR2 FQNEAQ. Trimming cost V 5 bases and J 2 bases, with 22 bases left between them. The CDR3 loop spans 17 amino acids. The CDR3 coding sequence is TGTGCCAGCAGCCCCGCGGAGGGGCGGGGAACCCCCTACGAGCAGTACTTC. Translating it yields CASSPAEGRGTPYEQYF.

The J gene is TRBJ1-1, the V gene TRBV6-5; a weak D match, TRBD1 (6 bases). CDR3 length equals 13 residues. Germline assignment: CDR1 MNHEY and CDR2 SVGAGI. Trimming removed 2 bases at V and 4 bases at J, with 8 bases between. CDR3 sequence (DNA): TGTGCCAGCAGTTACGTGGACAGCACTGAAGCTTTCTTT. Its translation: CASSYVDSTEAFF.

V gene TRBV5-1 combines with J gene TRBJ2-7; 7 bases agree with TRBD1. The CDR3 totals 13 residues. J gave up 6 bases and V 0 bases, and 3 bases lay outside the gene matches. Germline assignment: CDR1 SGHRS and CDR2 YFSETQ. The CDR3 here is CASSLGDRAEQYF. CDR3 in DNA: TGCGCCAGCAGCTTGGGCGACAGGGCCGAGCAGTACTTC.

The rearrangement uses TRBV29-1 and TRBJ2-1; 8 nucleotides align to TRBD1. The CDR3 totals 14 residues. V lost 3 bases, J lost 10 bases, and 11 bases stayed unmatched. Germline V lookup: CDR1 SQVTM, CDR2 ANQGSEA. The CDR3 here is CSVDGGDRGIEQFF. CDR3 in DNA: TGCAGCGTTGATGGGGGCGACAGGGGTATCGAGCAGTTCTTC.

The chain couples TRBV7-2 to TRBJ1-5; D not certain. Trimming cost V 5 bases and J 4 bases, with 18 bases left between them. Germline V gives CDR1 SGHTA, CDR2 FQGNSA. The CDR3 totals 16 residues. CDR3 nucleotide sequence: TGTGCCAGCAGCCTAACGGCCCCTCACGGGAATCAGCCCCAGCATTTT. It codes for CASSLTAPHGNQPQHF.

The chain joins TRBV4-3 to TRBJ2-1; the D gene is possibly TRBD2 (7 bases). This CDR3 spans 15 amino acids. V lost 1 base and J 4 bases, leaving 11 bases between the germline ends. Germline loops: CDR1 LGHNA, CDR2 YSLEER. This CDR3 reads CASSQGGGAYNEQFF. The CDR3 DNA is TGCGCCAGCAGCCAAGGAGGGGGGGCGTACAATGAGCAGTTCTTC.

The chain uses TRBV6-5 and TRBJ1-1; D is possibly TRBD1 (5 bases). The CDR3 is 12 residues long. Trimming cost V 5 bases and J 9 bases, with 13 bases left between them. Germline CDR1 and CDR2: MNHEY and SVGAGI. The CDR3 DNA reads TGTGCCAGCAGTCTTGGGGCAGGTAAAGCTTTCTTT. Protein product: CASSLGAGKAFF.

This chain connects TRBV27 to TRBJ2-7, with 7 bases aligning to TRBD1. Germline CDR1 is MNHEY and CDR2 is SMNVEV (reference sequence). The CDR3 sequence is 14 residues long. Trimming at V came to 8 bases and at J to 2 bases, leaving 9 bases not matched to a gene. Here the CDR3 reads CASSKHRGPYEQYF. The CDR3 region has the DNA TGTGCCAGCTCCAAACACAGGGGTCCCTACGAGCAGTACTTC.

This sequence joins TRBV19 and TRBJ1-2, with D possibly matching TRBD1 (6 bases). The CDR3 spans 14 residues. V was pared by 6 bases and J by 7 bases, with 18 bases between. Germline loops: CDR1 LNHDA, CDR2 SQIVND (reference sequence). CDR3 region: CASRSGTGPSGYTF. CDR3 nucleotide sequence: TGTGCCAGTAGGTCGGGCACAGGGCCCTCTGGCTACACCTTC.

V usage is TRBV7-3 and J usage is TRBJ2-2; D call uncertain. The CDR3 length is 13 residues. CDR1 is SGHTA and CDR2 is FQGTGA in the germline V gene. V was pared by 1 base and J by 4 bases, with 4 bases between. In DNA form, the CDR3 reads TGTGCCAGCAGCTTAAAGAGCACCGGGGAGCTGTTTTTT. This codes for CASSLKSTGELFF.

The rearrangement uses TRBV27 and TRBJ2-3; 8 bases line up with TRBD2. This CDR3 has 13 residues. In germline, CDR1 is MNHEY, CDR2 SMNVEV (reference sequence). V shed 5 bases and J 5 bases; nucleotides not matched to a gene: 3. CDR3 sequence: CASSAGGGDTQYF. CDR3 nucleotides: TGTGCCAGCAGTGCGGGGGGAGGAGATACGCAGTATTTT.

This chain uses TRBV19 with TRBJ2-5; D may be TRBD2 (6 bases). The CDR3 sequence is 15 residues long. The V gene lost 1 base and the J gene lost 5 bases, with 14 bases spanning the gap. Germline V gene sequence: CDR1 LNHDA, CDR2 SQIVND (reference sequence). CDR3 in DNA: TGTGCCAGTAGTATAGCGGGGGTAGGGCCCGAGACCCAGTACTTC. Protein sequence: CASSIAGVGPETQYF.

The chain joins TRBV29-1 to TRBJ2-3; 11 nucleotides agree with TRBD1. CDR3 length: 16 amino acids. Germline V lookup: CDR1 SQVTM, CDR2 ANQGSEA. The ends lost 2 bases at V and 4 bases at J; junction bases unmatched: 8. The CDR3 DNA reads as TGCAGCGTTGAACCTATGGACAGGGGGCATCCAGATACGCAGTATTTT. Translating it yields CSVEPMDRGHPDTQYF.

This chain uses TRBV6-6 with TRBJ2-7; 7 positions agree with TRBD2. This CDR3 region has 16 residues. Germline V gene sequence: CDR1 MNHNY, CDR2 SVGAGI (reference sequence). With 5 bases clipped from V and 4 bases from J, the junction kept 14 bases outside the gene matches. The CDR3 coding sequence is TGTGCCAGCAGTGTATCCCACACCCCGGGGGGTTACGAGCAGTACTTC. Translated, it gives CASSVSHTPGGYEQYF.

The gene calls are TRBV9 and TRBJ2-5; weak D call: TRBD2 (5 bases). CDR1 SGDLS and CDR2 YYNGEE come from the germline V gene. The CDR3 sequence is 14 residues long. Between the trimmed V and J ends, which lost 0 bases and 6 bases, there was a span of 12 bases. The CDR3 bases are TGTGCCAGCAGCGTAGCTGAGGGCAGGAAGACCCAGTACTTC. Its protein is CASSVAEGRKTQYF. Full variable domain (missing parts from reference TRBV9 and TRBJ2-5): DSGVTQTPKHLITATGQRVTLRCSPRSGDLSVYWYQQSLDQGLQFLIQYYNGEERAKGNILERFSAQQFPDLHSELNLSSLELGDSALYFCASSVAEGRKTQYFGPGTRLLVL.

This clone was picked up one time. This rearrangement joins TRBV28 to TRBJ2-2; TRBD1 is a possible D gene (6 bases). The CDR3 extends over 15 amino acids. The V end was cut by 2 bases, the J end by 0 bases, with 7 bases between. The germline gives CDR1 MDHEN, CDR2 SYDVKM. The DNA for the CDR3 is TGTGCCAGCAGTTTAGGGACAACGAACACCGGGGAGCTGTTTTTT. It translates to CASSLGTTNTGELFF. Complete variable domain (other parts from reference TRBV28 and TRBJ2-2): DVKVTQSSRYLVKRTGEKVFLECVQDMDHENMFWYRQDPGLGLRLIYFSYDVKMKEKGDIPEGYSVSREKKERFSLILESASTNQTSMYLCASSLGTTNTGELFFGEGSRLTVL.

This rearrangement joins TRBV7-2 to TRBJ2-5; TRBD2 matches at 10 bases. After removal of 5 bases from V and 0 bases from J, the junction contained 6 bases not matched to a gene. The CDR3 loop spans 16 amino acids. Germline V lookup: CDR1 SGHTA, CDR2 FQGNSA. CDR3 residues: CASSRSGGTHQETQYF. The CDR3 DNA reads TGTGCCAGCAGCCGTAGCGGGGGGACCCACCAAGAGACCCAGTACTTC.

This sequence joins TRBV7-3 and TRBJ1-5; D not resolved. The CDR3 sequence is 13 residues long. The germline V gene has CDR1 SGHTA and CDR2 FQGTGA. V gave up 2 bases and J gave up 4 bases, with 6 bases separating them. CDR3 in DNA: TGTGCCAGCAGCTTAGAACGGAATCAGCCCCAGCATTTT. It encodes CASSLERNQPQHF.

This rearrangement joins TRBV6-5 to TRBJ1-4; D ambiguous. This CDR3 region has 11 residues. Trimming shortened V by 4 bases and J by 8 bases, and 5 bases separated the two germline ends. Germline CDR1 is MNHEY and CDR2 is SVGAGI. CDR3 amino acids: CASSSGEKLFF. In DNA form, the CDR3 reads TGTGCCAGCAGTTCGGGGGAAAAACTGTTTTTT.

The chain recombines TRBV6-5 with TRBJ2-7; D perhaps matches TRBD2 (5 bases). This CDR3 is built from 14 residues. V lost 0 bases and J lost 0, with 6 bases in between. Germline V gives CDR1 MNHEY, CDR2 SVGAGI. CDR3 bases: TGTGCCAGCAGTTACTCGGACTTCTCCTACGAGCAGTACTTC. Translation: CASSYSDFSYEQYF.

In DNA form, the CDR3 reads TGTGCCAAACCCCTCGCGGGTCACGAGCAGTACTTC. It encodes CAKPLAGHEQYF. V and J are TRBV19 and TRBJ2-7, with a weak D call TRBD2 (5 bases). The germline V and J ends were trimmed by 10 bases and 5 bases, with 15 bases remaining between them. CDR1 is LNHDA and CDR2 is SQIVND in the germline V gene (reference sequence). The length of the CDR3 is 12 residues. The variable domain in full, with the rest retrieved from reference TRBV19 and TRBJ2-7, is DGGITQSPKYLFRKEGQNVTLSCEQNLNHDAMYWYRQDPGQGLRLIYYSQIVNDFQKGDIAEGYSVSREKKESFPLTVTSAQKNPTAFYLCAKPLAGHEQYFGPGTRLTVT.

CDR3 in amino acids: CASSRPGQLYEQYF. In DNA form, the CDR3 reads TGTGCCAGCAGCAGACCGGGACAGCTTTACGAGCAGTACTTC. V is TRBV6-1 and J is TRBJ2-7, with 7 bases fitting TRBD1. Trimming at V came to 6 bases and at J to 4 bases, leaving 9 bases not matched to a gene. The CDR3 is 14 residues long. Germline CDR1 MNHNS, CDR2 SASEGT.

The chain employs TRBV10-3 and TRBJ2-3; 9 bases agree with TRBD1. Germline loops: CDR1 ENHRY, CDR2 SYGVKD. Trimming took 0 bases from V and 3 from J; bases not matched to a gene: 1. This CDR3 region has 15 residues. CDR3 DNA sequence: TGTGCCATCAGTGAGTCGGGACAGGGAACAGATACGCAGTATTTT. The encoded protein is CAISESGQGTDTQYF.